Only a few counts were recorded for the clone carrying this T cell receptor (beta chain). The antigen is undetermined. The sample comes from a study of early T cells in non-severe SARS-CoV-2 infection. The wider study: Sequencing of unsorted whole blood was done on bulk RNA, leaving chains unpaired. Study outcomes and limitations: Database matching using VDJdb favored anti-spike CD8 responses, with private and CD4 specificities left missing.

TCRdb re-called the 5' RACE reads through MiXCR, storing one row per CDR3 protein. The sample has roughly 65,000 distinct CDR3 sequences; roughly 11% are singletons. From germline, CDR1 is DFQATT and CDR2 SNEGSKA (reference sequence). This CDR3 contains 16 residues. V shed 3 bases, J shed 4 bases, and the junction held 14 bases outside the gene matches. The sequence was obtained from an adult who was a healthcare worker with PCR-confirmed SARS-CoV-2 infection or an uninfected control (not recorded which). Sequenced material: whole blood. The chain joins TRBV20-1 to TRBJ2-7, with 8 bases that match TRBD2. This CDR3 is CSARGEGLVPRYEQYF. CDR3 DNA: TGCAGTGCTAGGGGGGAGGGACTAGTGCCGAGGTACGAGCAGTACTTC.